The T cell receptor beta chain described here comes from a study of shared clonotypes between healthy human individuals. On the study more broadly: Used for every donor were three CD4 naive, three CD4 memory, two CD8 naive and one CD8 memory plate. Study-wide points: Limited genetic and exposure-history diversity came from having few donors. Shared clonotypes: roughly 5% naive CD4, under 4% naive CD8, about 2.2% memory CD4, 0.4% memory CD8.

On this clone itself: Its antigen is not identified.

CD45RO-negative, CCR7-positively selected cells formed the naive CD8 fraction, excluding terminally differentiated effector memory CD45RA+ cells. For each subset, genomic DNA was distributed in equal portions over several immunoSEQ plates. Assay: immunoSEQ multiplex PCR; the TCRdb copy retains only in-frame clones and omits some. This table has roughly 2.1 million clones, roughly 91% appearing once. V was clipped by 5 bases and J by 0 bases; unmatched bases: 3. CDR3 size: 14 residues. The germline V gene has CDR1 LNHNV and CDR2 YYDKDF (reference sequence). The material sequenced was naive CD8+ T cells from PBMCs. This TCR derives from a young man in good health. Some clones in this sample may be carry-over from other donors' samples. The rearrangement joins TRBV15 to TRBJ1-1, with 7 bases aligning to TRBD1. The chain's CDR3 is CATSDRALNTEAFF. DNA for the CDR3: TGTGCCACCAGCGACAGGGCTTTGAACACTGAAGCTTTCTTT.